The 11 T cell receptor beta chains below come from one sample, sequenced in a study of cytomegalovirus exposure and HLA in healthy donors. The PCR used 60 Vbeta and 13 Jbeta primers. Produced via immunoSEQ multiplex PCR; TCRdb's table is partial and in-frame only. Here the sample spans roughly 200,000 clones, about four fifths being singletons. Material: PBMCs. These receptors were taken from a girl between 10 and 17 years old in good health and CMV-seropositive.

The V and J genes are TRBV29-1 and TRBJ1-4, with TRBD1 matching over 8 bases. The CDR3 is 12 residues long. V lost 6 bases and J lost 7; bases outside the gene matches: 4. Germline-derived CDR1 and CDR2 are SQVTM and ANQGSEA. Here the CDR3 DNA reads TGCAGCGTCGCAGACAGGGGTGAAAAACTGTTTTTT. This gives the protein CSVADRGEKLFF.

The chain recombines TRBV19 with TRBJ2-5; 7 nucleotides match TRBD2. Trimming cost V 4 bases and J 5 bases; bases outside gene matches: 4. From germline, CDR1 is LNHDA and CDR2 SQIVND (reference sequence). This CDR3 is built from 13 residues. The CDR3 loop is CASSTGLVETQYF. The CDR3 DNA reads as TGTGCCAGTAGTACAGGACTAGTTGAGACCCAGTACTTC.

The sample holds a few counts of this clone. This chain joins TRBV6-4 and TRBJ2-7; 8 bases line up with TRBD2. Looked up from germline, CDR1 is MRHNA and CDR2 is SNTAGT. The CDR3 spans 15 residues. Germline trimming cut 4 bases from V and 5 bases from J; bases unmatched to any gene: 10. The CDR3 sequence: CASSALAGGLNEQYF. The CDR3 DNA is TGTGCCAGCAGTGCCCTGGCGGGGGGACTTAACGAGCAGTACTTC.

V is TRBV18 and J is TRBJ1-5, with 8 bases matching TRBD1. The J segment lost 1 base and the V segment lost 6 bases, leaving 11 bases of the junction unmatched. Germline values: CDR1 KGHSH, CDR2 LQKENI. The CDR3 totals 17 residues. CDR3 coding DNA: TGTGCCAGCTCCGTAGCCGGGACAGGATTAAGCAATCAGCCCCAGCATTTT. Translation gives CASSVAGTGLSNQPQHF.

This clone has a handful of counts. This sequence joins TRBV2 and TRBJ1-5; 8 bases agree with TRBD1. J lost 5 bases, V lost 6 bases, and 9 bases had no gene match. The CDR3 has 15 amino acids. CDR1 and CDR2 from the germline V gene are SNHLY and FYNNEI. The CDR3 sequence: CASRETRGPYQPQHF. In DNA form, the CDR3 reads TGTGCCAGCAGAGAAACCAGGGGGCCGTATCAGCCCCAGCATTTT.

The V gene is TRBV19, the J gene TRBJ1-6; D might be TRBD1 (6 bases). Trimming stripped 3 bases from V and 0 bases from J, with 12 bases between. The CDR3 is 17 amino acids. Germline V gives CDR1 LNHDA, CDR2 SQIVND (reference sequence). The chain's CDR3 is CASSIGTKSSYNSPLHF. CDR3 DNA: TGTGCCAGTAGTATCGGGACAAAGAGCTCCTATAATTCACCCCTCCACTTT.

The chain links TRBV5-6 to TRBJ2-7, with 10 bases fitting TRBD2. CDR3 size: 17 residues. Germline CDR1 is SGHDT and CDR2 is YYEEEE. The junction had 12 bases not matched to a gene; V was cut back by 2 bases and J by 4 bases. The CDR3 sequence is CASSFIPLAGEEYEQYF. In nucleotides, the CDR3 is TGTGCCAGCAGCTTCATTCCGCTAGCGGGGGAGGAGTACGAGCAGTACTTC.

The chain couples TRBV10-3 to TRBJ2-3, with D possibly being TRBD1 (6 bases). Looked up from germline, CDR1 is ENHRY and CDR2 is SYGVKD. Trimming took off 6 bases at V and 3 bases at J, with 7 bases between the two ends. The CDR3 is 12 amino acids. The CDR3 loop reads CAIRGGTDTQYF. The CDR3 DNA reads TGTGCCATCAGAGGGGGTACAGATACGCAGTATTTT.

This chain connects TRBV30 to TRBJ2-7; tentative D call: TRBD1 (6 bases). The germline V and J ends were trimmed by 3 bases and 1 base, with 10 bases remaining between them. The CDR3 has 13 residues. CDR1 is GTSNPN, CDR2 SVGIG, per germline (reference sequence). This chain's CDR3 is CAWRSGQSYEQYF. Written as DNA, the CDR3 is TGTGCCTGGAGGTCGGGACAATCCTACGAGCAGTACTTC.

This chain joins TRBV5-4 and TRBJ1-2; 7 bases align to TRBD1. With 4 bases clipped from V and 3 bases from J, the junction kept 9 bases outside the gene matches. CDR3 length: 15 amino acids. From germline, CDR1 is SGHNT and CDR2 YYREEE (reference sequence). The CDR3 DNA sequence: TGTGCCAGCAGCGTTTACAGGGGACGCGACTATGGCTACACCTTC. This gives the protein CASSVYRGRDYGYTF.

The chain couples TRBV7-2 to TRBJ2-7, with TRBD1 as a possible D gene (6 bases). V gave up 3 bases and J gave up 9 bases, with 12 bases separating them. This CDR3 comprises 12 residues. Germline V gives CDR1 SGHTA, CDR2 FQGNSA. CDR3 sequence: CASSFYQGLQYF. The CDR3 DNA reads TGTGCCAGCAGCTTCTACCAGGGGCTGCAGTACTTC.